A single sample gave rise to the 7 T cell receptor beta chains below, sequenced in a study of blood T cell repertoires in COVID-19. Assay used: immunoSEQ multiplex PCR; TCRdb lists only in-frame clones, some missing. This table holds approximately 360,000 clones, about four fifths found once. Sequencing was done on a sample of PBMCs or T cells enriched from blood (not recorded which). These receptors were taken from a woman aged 45-60 years who had recovered from COVID-19.

This chain links TRBV7-2 with TRBJ2-4, with D possibly being TRBD1 (5 bases). Trimming cost V 1 base and J 13 bases, with 8 bases left between them. Germline loops: CDR1 SGHTA, CDR2 FQGNSA. There are 11 residues in the CDR3. The CDR3 reads CASSLDRRQYF. DNA of the CDR3: TGTGCCAGCAGCTTAGACAGGCGACAGTACTTC.

This clone was seen a single time. The chain employs TRBV7-9 and TRBJ1-2; TRBD1 matches at 8 bases. Germline values: CDR1 SEHNR, CDR2 FQNEAQ (reference sequence). This CDR3 contains 18 residues. The V segment lost 5 bases and the J segment 2 bases; nucleotides outside the gene matches: 16. As DNA, the CDR3 is TGTGCCAGCAGCGGAGGACAGGGTAGACTGCCAATCAACTATGGCTACACCTTC. It yields the protein CASSGGQGRLPINYGYTF.

This rearrangement joins TRBV7-3 to TRBJ1-6; the D is unclear. The CDR3 is 15 amino acids. Germline V gene lookup returns CDR1 SGHTA and CDR2 FQGTGA. Trimming pared 2 bases from V and 6 bases from J, leaving 11 bases between. The CDR3 coding sequence is TGTGCCAGCAGCTTACAAGCCTACCCTAATTCACCCCTCCACTTT. It yields the protein CASSLQAYPNSPLHF.

J is TRBJ1-6 and V is TRBV7-2; D perhaps matches TRBD1 (5 bases). The CDR3 covers 12 residues. The germline gives CDR1 SGHTA, CDR2 FQGNSA. Between the trimmed V and J ends, which lost 3 bases and 12 bases, there was a span of 9 bases. CDR3 in amino acids: CASSFPGGPLHF. The CDR3 nucleotides read TGTGCCAGCAGCTTCCCCGGGGGACCCCTCCACTTT.

This clone came up once. In DNA form, the CDR3 reads TGTGCCAGCAGATACGGGACAGGGACCTCGGGGGGTGGCTACACCTTC. This gives the protein CASRYGTGTSGGGYTF. The V gene is TRBV7-9, the J gene TRBJ1-2; TRBD1 matches at 9 bases. The germline V gene has CDR1 SEHNR and CDR2 FQNEAQ (reference sequence). The CDR3 loop spans 16 amino acids. V trimming: 6 bases; J trimming: 7 bases; junction bases outside the gene matches: 15.

The V call is TRBV29-1, the J call TRBJ2-1; 8 nucleotides line up with TRBD2. Germline loops: CDR1 SQVTM, CDR2 ANQGSEA. The CDR3 is 14 residues long. With 4 bases clipped from V and 9 bases from J, the junction kept 11 bases outside the gene matches. In nucleotides, the CDR3 is TGCAGCGTTGCGGGAGGGGCTCCAAATAGTGAGCAGTTCTTC. Its translation is CSVAGGAPNSEQFF.

This clone has a handful of counts. The chain has TRBV2 and TRBJ1-2, with D hard to call. Trimming cost V 3 bases and J 1 base, with 21 bases left between them. The CDR3 is 18 amino acids. Per germline, CDR1 SNHLY and CDR2 FYNNEI. CDR3: CASSDPSTYLRHNYGYTF. CDR3 DNA: TGTGCCAGCAGTGATCCGAGTACTTATCTGAGACATAACTATGGCTACACCTTC.